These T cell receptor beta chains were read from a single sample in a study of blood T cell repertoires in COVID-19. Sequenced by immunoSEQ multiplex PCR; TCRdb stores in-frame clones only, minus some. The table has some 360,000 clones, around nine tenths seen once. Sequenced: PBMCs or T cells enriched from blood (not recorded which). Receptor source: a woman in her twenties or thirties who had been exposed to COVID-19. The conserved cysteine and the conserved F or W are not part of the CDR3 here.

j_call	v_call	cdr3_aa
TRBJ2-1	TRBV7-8	ASSLKGLAVYNEQF
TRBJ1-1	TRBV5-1	ASSSGDRGNTEAF
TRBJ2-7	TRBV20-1	SASSPTSYEQY
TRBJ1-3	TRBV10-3	AISESLSGNTIY
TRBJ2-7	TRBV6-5	ASSYTGQPLSKQY
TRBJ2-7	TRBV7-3	ASSPGLAGIYEQY
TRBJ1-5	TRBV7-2	ASSLSAGANQPQH
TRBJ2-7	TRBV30	AWSKGGNGYEQY
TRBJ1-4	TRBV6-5	ASSLQGDEKLF
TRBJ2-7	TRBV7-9	ASSPGINSKQY
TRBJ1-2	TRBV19	ASSRGRTAPYT
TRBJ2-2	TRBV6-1	ASSERQGSNTGELF
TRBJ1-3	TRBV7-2	ASSLEWAGNTIY
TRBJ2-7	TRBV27	ASSPGTREQY
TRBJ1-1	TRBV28	ASSSEKTGEAF